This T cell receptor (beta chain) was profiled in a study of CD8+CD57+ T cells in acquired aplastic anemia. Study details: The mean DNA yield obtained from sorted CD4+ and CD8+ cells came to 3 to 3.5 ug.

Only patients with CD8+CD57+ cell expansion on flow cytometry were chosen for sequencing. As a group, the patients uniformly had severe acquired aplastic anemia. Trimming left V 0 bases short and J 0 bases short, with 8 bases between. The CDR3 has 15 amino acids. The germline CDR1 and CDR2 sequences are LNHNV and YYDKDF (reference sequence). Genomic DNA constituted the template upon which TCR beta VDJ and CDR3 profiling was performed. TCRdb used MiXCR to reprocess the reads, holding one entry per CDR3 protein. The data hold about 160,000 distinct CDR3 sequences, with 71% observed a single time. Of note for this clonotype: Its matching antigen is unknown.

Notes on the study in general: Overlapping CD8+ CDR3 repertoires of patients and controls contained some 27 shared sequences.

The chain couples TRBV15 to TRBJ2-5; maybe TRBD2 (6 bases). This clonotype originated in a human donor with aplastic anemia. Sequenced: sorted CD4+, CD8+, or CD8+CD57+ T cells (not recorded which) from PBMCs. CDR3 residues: CATSRDASDQETQYF. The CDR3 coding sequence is TGTGCCACCAGCAGAGATGCTAGCGACCAAGAGACCCAGTACTTC.